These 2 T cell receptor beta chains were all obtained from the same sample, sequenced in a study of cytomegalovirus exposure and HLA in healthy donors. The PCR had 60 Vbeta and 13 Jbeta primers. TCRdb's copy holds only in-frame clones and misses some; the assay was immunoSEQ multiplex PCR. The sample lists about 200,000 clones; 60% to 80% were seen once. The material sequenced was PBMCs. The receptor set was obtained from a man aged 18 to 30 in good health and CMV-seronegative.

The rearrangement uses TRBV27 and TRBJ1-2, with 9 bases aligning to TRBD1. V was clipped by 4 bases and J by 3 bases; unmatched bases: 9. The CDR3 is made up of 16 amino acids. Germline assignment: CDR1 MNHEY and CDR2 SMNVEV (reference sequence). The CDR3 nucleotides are TGTGCCAGCAGTTACAGAGGGACAGGGCGCGACTATGGCTACACCTTC. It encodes CASSYRGTGRDYGYTF.

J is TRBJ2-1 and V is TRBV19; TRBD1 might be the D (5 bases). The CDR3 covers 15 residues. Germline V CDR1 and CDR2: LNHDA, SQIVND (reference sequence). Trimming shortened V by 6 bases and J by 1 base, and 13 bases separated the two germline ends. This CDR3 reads CASSPRQGSYNEQFF. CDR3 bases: TGTGCCAGTAGCCCGCGCCAGGGTTCCTACAATGAGCAGTTCTTC.